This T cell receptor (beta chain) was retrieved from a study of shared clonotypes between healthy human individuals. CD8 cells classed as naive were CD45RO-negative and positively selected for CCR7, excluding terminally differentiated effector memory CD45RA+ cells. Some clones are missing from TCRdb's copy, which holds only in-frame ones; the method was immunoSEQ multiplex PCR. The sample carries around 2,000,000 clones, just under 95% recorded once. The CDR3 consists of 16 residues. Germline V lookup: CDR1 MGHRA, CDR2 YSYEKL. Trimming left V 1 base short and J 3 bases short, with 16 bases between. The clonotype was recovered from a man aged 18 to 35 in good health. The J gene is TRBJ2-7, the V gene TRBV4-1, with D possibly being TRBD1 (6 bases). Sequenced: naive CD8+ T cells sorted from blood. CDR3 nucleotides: TGCGCCAGCAGCCAAGTCCAACAGGGTTTGAGCTACGAGCAGTACTTC. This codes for CASSQVQQGLSYEQYF.